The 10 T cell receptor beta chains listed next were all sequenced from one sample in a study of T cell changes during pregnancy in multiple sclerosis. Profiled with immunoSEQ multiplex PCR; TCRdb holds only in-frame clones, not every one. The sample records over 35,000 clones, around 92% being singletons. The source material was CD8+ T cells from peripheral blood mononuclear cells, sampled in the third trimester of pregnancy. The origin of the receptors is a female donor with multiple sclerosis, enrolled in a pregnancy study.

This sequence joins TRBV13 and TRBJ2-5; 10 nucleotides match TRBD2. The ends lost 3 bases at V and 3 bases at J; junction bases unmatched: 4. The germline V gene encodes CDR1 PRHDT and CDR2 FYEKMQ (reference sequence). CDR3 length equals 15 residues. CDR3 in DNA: TGTGCCAGCAGCTTCCGCCTAGCGGGAGAAGAGACCCAGTACTTC. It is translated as CASSFRLAGEETQYF.

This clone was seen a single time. The CDR3 spells CASSLGQSYEQYF. The CDR3 DNA sequence: TGTGCCAGCAGTTTGGGGCAATCCTACGAGCAGTACTTC. The rearrangement joins TRBV27 to TRBJ2-7; D may be TRBD1 (5 bases). The CDR3 extends over 13 amino acids. V was trimmed by 3 bases and J by 1 base, leaving 7 bases between them. Germline V gene sequence: CDR1 MNHEY, CDR2 SMNVEV (reference sequence).

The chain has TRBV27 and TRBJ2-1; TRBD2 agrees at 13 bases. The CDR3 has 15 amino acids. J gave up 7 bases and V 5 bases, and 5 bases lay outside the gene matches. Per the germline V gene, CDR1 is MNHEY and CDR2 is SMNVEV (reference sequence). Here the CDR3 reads CASSPTSGRRNEQFF. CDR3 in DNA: TGTGCCAGCAGTCCGACTAGCGGGAGGAGGAATGAGCAGTTCTTC.

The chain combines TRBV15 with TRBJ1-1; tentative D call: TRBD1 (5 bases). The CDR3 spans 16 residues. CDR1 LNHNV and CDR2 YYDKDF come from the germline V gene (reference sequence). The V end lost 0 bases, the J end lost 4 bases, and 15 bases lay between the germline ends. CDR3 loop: CATSRDGTDWVTEAFF. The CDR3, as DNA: TGTGCCACCAGCAGAGATGGGACTGACTGGGTCACTGAAGCTTTCTTT.

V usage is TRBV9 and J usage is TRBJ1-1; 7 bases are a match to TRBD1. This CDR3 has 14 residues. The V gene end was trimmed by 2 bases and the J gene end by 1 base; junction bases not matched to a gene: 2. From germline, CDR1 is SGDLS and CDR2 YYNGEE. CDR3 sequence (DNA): TGTGCCAGCAGCGTCGAGGGGGCGAACACTGAAGCTTTCTTT. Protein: CASSVEGANTEAFF. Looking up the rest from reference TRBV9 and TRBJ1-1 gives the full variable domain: DSGVTQTPKHLITATGQRVTLRCSPRSGDLSVYWYQQSLDQGLQFLIQYYNGEERAKGNILERFSAQQFPDLHSELNLSSLELGDSALYFCASSVEGANTEAFFGQGTRLTVV.

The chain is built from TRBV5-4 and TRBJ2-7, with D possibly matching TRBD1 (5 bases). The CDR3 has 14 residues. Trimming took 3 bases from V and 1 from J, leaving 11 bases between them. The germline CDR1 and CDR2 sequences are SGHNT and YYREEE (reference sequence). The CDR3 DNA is TGTGCCAGCAGCTCGCCGACAGTTTCCTACGAGCAGTACTTC. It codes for CASSSPTVSYEQYF.

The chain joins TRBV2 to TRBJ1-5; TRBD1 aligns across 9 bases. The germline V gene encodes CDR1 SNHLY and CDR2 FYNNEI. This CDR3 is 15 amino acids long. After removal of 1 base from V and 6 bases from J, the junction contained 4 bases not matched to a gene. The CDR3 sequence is CASSEGRDRVQPQHF. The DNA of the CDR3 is TGTGCCAGCAGTGAAGGGCGGGACAGGGTTCAGCCCCAGCATTTT.

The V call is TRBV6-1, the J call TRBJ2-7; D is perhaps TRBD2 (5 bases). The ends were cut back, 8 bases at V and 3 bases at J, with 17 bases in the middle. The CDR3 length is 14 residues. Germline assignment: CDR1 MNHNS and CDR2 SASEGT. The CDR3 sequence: CASAEGDGVYEQYF. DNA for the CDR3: TGTGCCAGCGCCGAGGGTGATGGGGTCTACGAGCAGTACTTC.

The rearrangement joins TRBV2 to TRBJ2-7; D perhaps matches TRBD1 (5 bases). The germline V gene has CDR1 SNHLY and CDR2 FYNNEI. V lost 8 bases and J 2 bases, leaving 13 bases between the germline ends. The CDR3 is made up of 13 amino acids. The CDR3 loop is CASSQGITYEQYF. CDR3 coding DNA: TGTGCCAGCTCGCAGGGAATAACCTACGAGCAGTACTTC.

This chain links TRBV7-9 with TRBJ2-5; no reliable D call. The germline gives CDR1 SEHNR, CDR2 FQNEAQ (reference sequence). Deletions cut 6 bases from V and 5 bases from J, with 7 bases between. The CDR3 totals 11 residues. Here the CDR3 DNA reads TGTGCCAGCAGTATTGCGGAGACCCAGTACTTC. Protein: CASSIAETQYF.